The rows below give T cell receptor beta chains drawn from one sample of a study of T-cell reconstitution after alpha-beta-depleted transplantation in children. Each CDR3 protein gets one entry after TCRdb re-called the PCR reads with MiXCR. This table holds about 410,000 distinct CDR3 sequences, just over 20% found once. Here the sequenced sample was PBMCs from the stem cell graft donor, taken from the stem cell graft. The origin of the receptors is a human donor who donated a stem cell graft to a child with acute myeloid leukemia. Each CDR3 is given with its conserved first and last residue. Each record gives: D gene, J gene, clone size, V gene, CDR3 DNA, CDR3 protein. D genes are given only for firm matches. Size tells how often a clone was seen (once, few, many) or the class of an expanded clone, and some rows leave it out.

>TRBD1|TRBJ2-7|-|TRBV7-9
TGTGCCAGCAGCTTAAGGGACAGGGTCGAGCAGTACTTC
CASSLRDRVEQYF
>-|TRBJ2-7|-|TRBV7-2
TGTGCCAGCAGCTTAGGGGGTAATGACTACGAGCAGTACTTC
CASSLGGNDYEQYF
>-|TRBJ2-1|-|TRBV20-1
TGCAGTGCTAGAGATCTAGACACGGGCAATGAGCAGTTCTTC
CSARDLDTGNEQFF
>-|TRBJ1-1|once|TRBV12-3/TRBV12-4
TGTGCCAGCAAGCCGGCTTCGAGGTCGAACACTGAAGCTTTCTTT
CASKPASRSNTEAFF
>TRBD2|TRBJ2-7|-|TRBV5-1
TGCGCCAGCAGCGCCCCAACTAGCGGGAGGCAGAACGAGCAGTACTTC
CASSAPTSGRQNEQYF
>-|TRBJ2-5|few|TRBV5-8
TGTGCCAGCAGCCTGGGTATCGGGGACACCCAAGAGACCCAGTACTTC
CASSLGIGDTQETQYF
>TRBD1|TRBJ2-7|few|TRBV5-1
TGCGCCAGCAGCCCTACTCTGCTTGGGACAGGGAATAGAGTAATCTACGAGCAGTACTTC
CASSPTLLGTGNRVIYEQYF
>-|TRBJ2-5|few|TRBV7-2
TGTGCCAGCAGCTTACCCAATTCCCGTAAAGACCGGGAGACCCAGTACTTC
CASSLPNSRKDRETQYF
>-|TRBJ2-5|-|TRBV21-1
TGTGCCAGCAGCATGTCCCCGGCAGGAGGAGAGACCCAGTACTTC
CASSMSPAGGETQYF
>-|TRBJ1-6|many|TRBV10-2
TGCGCCAGCAGTGAGTCGGGCGTATTTTCACCCCTCCACTTT
CASSESGVFSPLHF
>TRBD2|TRBJ2-3|-|TRBV9
TGTGCCAGCAGCGAGCCCCCTCGACTAGCGCTTAGCACAGATACGCAGTATTTT
CASSEPPRLALSTDTQYF
>-|TRBJ2-7|-|TRBV2
TGTGCCAGCAGGGACATCTCCTACGAGCAGTACTTC
CASRDISYEQYF
>-|TRBJ2-1|few|TRBV5-6
TGTGCCAGCAGCTTGGATAAGCGGAGCTCCTACAATGAGCAGTTCTTC
CASSLDKRSSYNEQFF
>-|TRBJ2-2|many|TRBV29-1
TGCAGCGTTGGAAACACCGGGGAGCTGTTTTTT
CSVGNTGELFF
>-|TRBJ1-1|many|TRBV29-1
TGCAGCGCTTGGTCTAGCACTGAAGCTTTCTTT
CSAWSSTEAFF
>TRBD1|TRBJ2-7|-|TRBV20-1
TGCAGTGCTTCCGGGACAGGGTCCGAGCAGTACTTC
CSASGTGSEQYF
>-|TRBJ1-1|-|TRBV11-2
TGTGCCAGCAGCTTACGTTTGCCCAGGGATCCTGAAGCTTTCTTT
CASSLRLPRDPEAFF
>-|TRBJ2-1|-|TRBV7-3
TGTGCCAGCAGCAAAAACAGAGACGATGAGCAGTTCTTC
CASSKNRDDEQFF
>-|TRBJ1-2|few|TRBV10-3
TGTGCCATCAGTGACAGGAACAGGGATGTCAGTAACTATGGCTACACCTTC
CAISDRNRDVSNYGYTF
>TRBD1|TRBJ2-1|-|TRBV6-1
TGTGCCAGCAGAAGGGCAGGGGGCGCGGAGAATGAGCAGTTCTTC
CASRRAGGAENEQFF
>-|TRBJ2-3|few|TRBV5-6
TGTGCCAGCAGATGGGTTAGCGGCACAGATACGCAGTATTTT
CASRWVSGTDTQYF
>TRBD2|TRBJ2-3|-|TRBV7-2
TGTGCCAGCAGCATGGGACTAGCGGATCCACGGAATACGCAGTATTTT
CASSMGLADPRNTQYF
>-|TRBJ2-1|many|TRBV29-1
TGCAGCGGGTCCCGGGGGCACAACAATGAGCAGTTCTTC
CSGSRGHNNEQFF
>-|TRBJ2-7|few|TRBV28
TGTGCCAGCGGACCCATCTACGAGCAGTACTTC
CASGPIYEQYF
>-|TRBJ1-1|-|TRBV6-2/TRBV6-3
TGTGCCAGCTCCAGCCAGGGCGGGGGCACTGAAGCTTTCTTT
CASSSQGGGTEAFF
>TRBD2|TRBJ2-3|-|TRBV29-1
TGCAGCGTTGATGCGGGGGAGTCGTTCACGCAGTATTTT
CSVDAGESFTQYF
>-|TRBJ2-7|few|TRBV4-2
TGTGCCAGCAGCCAAGAACTCCACTGGGAGCAGTACTTC
CASSQELHWEQYF
>TRBD2|TRBJ2-3|-|TRBV11-2
TGTGCCAGCAGCCCACTAGGGACTAGCGGTACCCCTAGCACAGATACGCAGTATTTT
CASSPLGTSGTPSTDTQYF
>-|TRBJ2-7|few|TRBV7-8
TGTGCCAGCAGCTCTATAGGACAGAACTACGAGCAGTACTTC
CASSSIGQNYEQYF
>-|TRBJ2-3|few|TRBV5-1
TGCGCCAGCAGCCCCCAAGGTGTCACAGATACGCAGTATTTT
CASSPQGVTDTQYF
>TRBD1|TRBJ1-5|-|TRBV15
TGTGCCACCAGCAGAAAAGGGACAGCAAGCAATCAGCCCCAGCATTTT
CATSRKGTASNQPQHF
>-|TRBJ1-5|-|TRBV12-3/TRBV12-4
TGTGCCAGCACAGGGATGGGCAATCAGCCCCAGCATTTT
CASTGMGNQPQHF
>TRBD1|TRBJ1-5|once|TRBV2
TGTGCCAGCAGGATTGCCGGGACAGGAGTTGGCAATCAGCCCCAGCATTTT
CASRIAGTGVGNQPQHF
>-|TRBJ2-1|-|TRBV30
TGTGCCTGGGCCGGGGGCAATGAGCAGTTCTTC
CAWAGGNEQFF
>-|TRBJ1-4|few|TRBV10-1
TGCGCCAGCAGTGAGCCACCCGCGGACAGCTTTGGAGAAAAACTGTTTTTT
CASSEPPADSFGEKLFF
>-|TRBJ2-1|few|TRBV15
TGTGCCACCAGCTTATCGACTAGAGGGTACAATGAGCAGTTCTTC
CATSLSTRGYNEQFF
>-|TRBJ2-2|few|TRBV9
TGTGCCAGCAGCGTTCACACCGGGGAGCTGTTTTTT
CASSVHTGELFF
>-|TRBJ1-1|few|TRBV18
TGTGCCAGCTCACCGACAGCAAGGGACACTGAAGCTTTCTTT
CASSPTARDTEAFF
>TRBD2|TRBJ2-1|-|TRBV2
TGTGCCTTCTGTCCCCTGACTAGCGGGAGCTATGAGCAGTTCTTC
CAFCPLTSGSYEQFF